The 14 T cell receptor beta chains below all came from one sample that was sequenced in a study of blood T cell repertoires in COVID-19. TCRdb's table, derived via immunoSEQ multiplex PCR, lists solely in-frame clones and lacks some. The sample carries around 130,000 clones, 85% to 90% recorded once. The material sequenced was peripheral blood. The receptors derive from a woman between 45 and 65 years old with acute or convalescent COVID-19.

Turning to this clone: No conserved phenylalanine or tryptophan is present at the end of the CDR3, so a read error is the likely explanation. No DNA is shown, since the ends of the CDR3 on it are uncertain; the CDR3 is the one TCRdb lists. This chain uses TRBV6-1 with TRBJ2-7; the listed D gene, TRBD1, was not tested against the DNA. CDR1 and CDR2 from the germline V gene are MNHNS and SASEGT. The CDR3 contains 13 residues when both ends are counted. CDR3 sequence reads: CASSEGEGTAPLI.

This clone appeared a single time. The gene calls are TRBV5-1 and TRBJ2-2; D possibly corresponds to TRBD1 (5 bases). Germline CDR1 is SGHRS and CDR2 is YFSETQ. Trimming stripped 4 bases from V and 0 bases from J, with 13 bases between. There are 16 residues in the CDR3. CDR3 sequence reads: CASSPFETANTGELFF. The DNA for the CDR3 is TGCGCCAGCAGCCCCTTCGAGACAGCGAACACCGGGGAGCTGTTTTTT.

This rearrangement joins TRBV4-3 to TRBJ1-6, with TRBD1 identical over 7 bases. Germline V gene data show CDR1 as LGHNA and CDR2 as YSLEER. The V gene end was trimmed by 3 bases and the J gene end by 7 bases; junction bases not matched to a gene: 6. The CDR3 loop spans 15 amino acids. DNA of the CDR3: TGCGCCAGCAGCCAGGCCCCGGGACAGAATTCACCCCTCCACTTT. This encodes CASSQAPGQNSPLHF.

The chain is built from TRBV27 and TRBJ2-7; 7 nucleotides line up with TRBD1. The V and J ends lost 2 bases and 5 bases, in that order; junction bases with no gene match: 3. This CDR3 has 13 amino acids. The germline V gene encodes CDR1 MNHEY and CDR2 SMNVEV (reference sequence). The CDR3 reads CASSLTGANEQYF. The CDR3 nucleotides read TGTGCCAGCAGTTTAACAGGGGCGAACGAGCAGTACTTC.

The rearrangement joins TRBV20-1 to TRBJ2-1, with D tentatively TRBD2 (6 bases). Trimming removed 3 bases at V and 9 bases at J, with 15 bases between. CDR3 length: 13 residues. The germline CDR1 and CDR2 sequences are DFQATT and SNEGSKA (reference sequence). The CDR3 sequence is CSASRGGGFEQFF. The CDR3 bases are TGCAGTGCTAGTCGGGGAGGAGGATTTGAGCAGTTCTTC.

The chain is built from TRBV11-2 and TRBJ2-6; D may be TRBD1 (5 bases). In germline, CDR1 is SGHAT, CDR2 FQNNGV. This CDR3 contains 19 residues. Trimming took off 6 bases at V and 1 base at J, with 22 bases between the two ends. The CDR3 nucleotides are TGTGCCAGCAGGGAATCCATACCACAGGAAGATTCTGGGGCCAACGTCCTGACTTTC. Translation: CASRESIPQEDSGANVLTF. The whole variable domain, filled in from reference TRBV11-2 and TRBJ2-6, reads EAGVAQSPRYKIIEKRQSVAFWCNPISGHATLYWYQQILGQGPKLLIQFQNNGVVDDSQLPKDRFSAERLKGVDSTLKIQPAKLEDSAVYLCASRESIPQEDSGANVLTFGAGSRLTVL.

The chain couples TRBV5-6 to TRBJ1-2; D is unclear. Germline V gene sequence: CDR1 SGHDT, CDR2 YYEEEE. The CDR3 sequence is 13 residues long. V lost 0 bases to trimming and J lost 4 bases, with 7 bases between them. The CDR3 coding sequence is TGTGCCAGCAGCTTGGGAGAGAGCTATGGCTACACCTTC. This translates into CASSLGESYGYTF.

The chain is built from TRBV19 and TRBJ1-1, with D perhaps matching TRBD1 (6 bases). Germline V gene data show CDR1 as LNHDA and CDR2 as SQIVND (reference sequence). The CDR3 has 14 residues. The V end was cut by 4 bases, the J end by 6 bases, with 15 bases between. The CDR3 spells CASSTTSWGPEAFF. The CDR3 DNA sequence: TGTGCCAGTAGTACGACCTCCTGGGGGCCTGAAGCTTTCTTT.

This clone was seen a few times. The V call is TRBV7-9, the J call TRBJ1-2; no firm D call. CDR3 length equals 13 residues. V was clipped by 3 bases and J by 8 bases, with 13 bases between them. Germline loops: CDR1 SEHNR, CDR2 FQNEAQ (reference sequence). This CDR3 reads CASSLEGLNGYTF. CDR3 nucleotides: TGTGCCAGCAGCTTGGAGGGCTTAAACGGCTACACCTTC.

The chain joins TRBV11-2 to TRBJ1-1; D gene unclear. The CDR3 is 13 amino acids. Germline loops: CDR1 SGHAT, CDR2 FQNNGV. The V gene lost 1 base and the J gene lost 6 bases, with 9 bases spanning the gap. In DNA form, the CDR3 reads TGTGCCAGCAGCTTAGTTCCCCTCGCTGAAGCTTTCTTT. The encoded protein is CASSLVPLAEAFF.

This clone came up a few times. This chain connects TRBV19 to TRBJ1-5; tentatively, D is TRBD1 (5 bases). V was shortened by 5 bases and J by 3 bases, with 8 bases between the two germline ends. The germline V gene has CDR1 LNHDA and CDR2 SQIVND (reference sequence). The CDR3 spans 13 residues. The CDR3 nucleotides read TGTGCCAGTAGTCCGACAGTCAATCAGCCCCAGCATTTT. Protein product: CASSPTVNQPQHF.

The chain couples TRBV4-3 to TRBJ2-2; no definite D call. This CDR3 region has 15 residues. Trimming stripped 4 bases from V and 0 bases from J, with 9 bases between. Germline-derived CDR1 and CDR2 are LGHNA and YSLEER. The CDR3 spells CASSLRPPNTGELFF. CDR3 nucleotides: TGCGCCAGCAGCCTTCGTCCCCCGAACACCGGGGAGCTGTTTTTT.

The V and J genes are TRBV28 and TRBJ2-4; a weak D match, TRBD2 (5 bases). Germline CDR1 and CDR2: MDHEN and SYDVKM. CDR3 length equals 14 residues. Trimming pared 6 bases from V and 0 bases from J, leaving 9 bases between. The CDR3 region is CASRHGVAKNIQYF. The CDR3 DNA sequence: TGTGCCAGCAGACACGGGGTAGCCAAAAACATTCAGTACTTC.

The rearrangement links TRBV19 to TRBJ1-2; 7 bases align to TRBD1. The length of the CDR3 is 13 residues. From germline, CDR1 is LNHDA and CDR2 SQIVND (reference sequence). J lost 8 bases, V lost 7 bases, and 10 bases had no gene match. CDR3 sequence: CASNRFGTEGYTF. The CDR3 bases are TGTGCCAGTAACCGATTTGGGACAGAAGGCTACACCTTC.